This TCR beta chain was captured by sequencing in a study of regulatory T cells in long-lasting Graves disease. In this sample, this clonotype turned up many times. Its cognate antigen is unknown. Time point specified: newly diagnosed GD, antithyroid drugs for less than 3 months. RNA from PBMCs was the source of the TCR library. Losses at the gene ends were 4 bases for V and 8 bases for J; bases not matched to a gene: 10. This CDR3 region has 16 residues. Germline V gene sequence: CDR1 SNHLY, CDR2 FYNNEI. Through Arm-PCR of CDR3 regions and iRepertoire HTBI primers, TCR beta libraries were built. TCRdb re-called the multiplex PCR reads with MiXCR, one entry per CDR3 protein. The sample lists approximately 400,000 distinct CDR3 sequences; around 11% were seen once. The study's findings and limits: Small numbers of samples may have cut accuracy. Persistent disease preferred TRBV28, TRBJ1-2 and TRBJ2-5; new disease, TRBV20-1 and TRBJ2-1.

In addition, the sample was reused for a study of T cells in Graves' hyperthyroidism and ophthalmopathy. According to that study: Graves' hyperthyroidism was deemed stable absent ophthalmopathy progression within 18 months. During a first-round RT-PCR of the TCR CDR3, the HTBI primer set was used.

Sequencing used peripheral blood mononuclear cells (PBMCs), obtained at new diagnosis, from a patient treated with antithyroid drugs. The receptor was isolated from a woman younger than 30 with Graves disease. The V gene is TRBV2, the J gene TRBJ2-4, with 11 bases identical to TRBD2. As DNA, the CDR3 is TGTGCCAGCAGTGTCAGTCCTAGCGGGAGGAGGCACATTCAGTACTTC. This sequence encodes CASSVSPSGRRHIQYF.